The following is a T cell receptor beta chain sequence with its context. CD45RO-negative, CCR7-positively selected cells formed the naive CD8 fraction, excluding terminally differentiated effector memory CD45RA+ cells. Donors included only healthy HIV-negative adults lacking recent acute infections or vaccinations. This specimen belongs to a study of shared clonotypes between healthy human individuals. Study overall: The cohort had a couple of women and a few men, ages 18 to 49. CD8 memory received one plate per donor, CD8 naive two, CD4 memory three and CD4 naive three.

Assay execution proceeded at the deep level. The data were produced by immunoSEQ multiplex PCR, yet TCRdb's version contains in-frame clones alone and is incomplete. The profile covers over 2 million clones, with 85% to 95% appearing a single time and 1% to 1.3% taken by the ten largest. The specimen sequenced was naive CD8+ T cells sorted from blood. The source is a man between 18 and 35 years old in good health.

CDR3 nucleotides: TGTGCCAGCAGCGCGGGATCTGGGTACGAGCAGTACTTC. Its translation: CASSAGSGYEQYF. The chain has TRBV2 and TRBJ2-7; weak D call: TRBD2 (6 bases). V dropped 6 bases and J dropped 4 bases, with 13 bases sitting between them. CDR3 length equals 13 residues. Germline CDR1 SNHLY, CDR2 FYNNEI.